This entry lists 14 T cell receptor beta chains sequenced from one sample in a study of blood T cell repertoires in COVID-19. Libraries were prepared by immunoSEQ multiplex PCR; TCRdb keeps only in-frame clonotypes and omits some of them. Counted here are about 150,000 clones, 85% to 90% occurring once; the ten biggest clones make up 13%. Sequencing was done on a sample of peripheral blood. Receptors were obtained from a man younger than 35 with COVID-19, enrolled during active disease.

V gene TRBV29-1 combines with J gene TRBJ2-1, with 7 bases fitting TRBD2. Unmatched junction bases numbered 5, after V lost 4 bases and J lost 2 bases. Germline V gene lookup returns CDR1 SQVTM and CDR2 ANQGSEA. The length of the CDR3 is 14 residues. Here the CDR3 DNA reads TGCAGCGTTGTGCTTGCGGGAGCCTACAATGAGCAGTTCTTC. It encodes CSVVLAGAYNEQFF.

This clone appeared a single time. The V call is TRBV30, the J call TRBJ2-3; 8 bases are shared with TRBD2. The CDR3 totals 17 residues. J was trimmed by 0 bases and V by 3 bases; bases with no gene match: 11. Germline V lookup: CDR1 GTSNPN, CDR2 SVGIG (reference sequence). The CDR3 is CAWSDFFGRASTDTQYF. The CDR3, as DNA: TGTGCCTGGAGCGACTTCTTCGGGAGGGCTAGCACAGATACGCAGTATTTT.

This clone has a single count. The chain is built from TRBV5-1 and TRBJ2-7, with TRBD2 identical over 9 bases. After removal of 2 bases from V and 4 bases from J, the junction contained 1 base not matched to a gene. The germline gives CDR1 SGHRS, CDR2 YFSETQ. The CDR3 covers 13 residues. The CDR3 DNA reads TGCGCCAGCAGCTTTACTAGCGGGTACGAGCAGTACTTC. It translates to CASSFTSGYEQYF.

Written as DNA, the CDR3 is TGTGCCAGCAGCGTAGGGGGCTCAGTCCGTGGGACTGAAGCTTTCTTT. It is translated as CASSVGGSVRGTEAFF. This chain links TRBV9 with TRBJ1-1; D might be TRBD1 (5 bases). This CDR3 spans 16 amino acids. Germline CDR1 SGDLS, CDR2 YYNGEE. V lost 0 bases, J lost 5 bases, and 17 bases lay in between. Using reference TRBV9 and TRBJ1-1 for the parts outside the CDR3, the full variable domain is DSGVTQTPKHLITATGQRVTLRCSPRSGDLSVYWYQQSLDQGLQFLIQYYNGEERAKGNILERFSAQQFPDLHSELNLSSLELGDSALYFCASSVGGSVRGTEAFFGQGTRLTVV.

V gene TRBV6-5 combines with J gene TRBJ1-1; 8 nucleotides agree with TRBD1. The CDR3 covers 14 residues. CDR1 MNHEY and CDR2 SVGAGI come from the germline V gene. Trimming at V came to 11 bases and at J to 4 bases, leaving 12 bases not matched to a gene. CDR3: CACRLSQGGTEAFF. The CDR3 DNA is TGTGCCTGCCGCCTCTCACAGGGGGGCACTGAAGCTTTCTTT.

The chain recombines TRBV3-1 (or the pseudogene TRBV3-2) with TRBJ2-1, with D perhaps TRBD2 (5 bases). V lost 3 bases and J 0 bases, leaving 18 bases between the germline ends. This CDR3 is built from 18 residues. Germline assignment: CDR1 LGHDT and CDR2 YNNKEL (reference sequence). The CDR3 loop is CASSHNDFRDLSYNEQFF. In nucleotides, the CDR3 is TGTGCCAGCAGCCATAACGATTTCCGGGATCTCTCCTACAATGAGCAGTTCTTC.

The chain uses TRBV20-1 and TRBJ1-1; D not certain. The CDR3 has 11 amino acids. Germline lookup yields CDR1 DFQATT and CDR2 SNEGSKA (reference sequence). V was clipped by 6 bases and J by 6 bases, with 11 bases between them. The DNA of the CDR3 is TGCAGTGCGAGCCGGGATCCTGAAGCTTTCTTT. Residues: CSASRDPEAFF.

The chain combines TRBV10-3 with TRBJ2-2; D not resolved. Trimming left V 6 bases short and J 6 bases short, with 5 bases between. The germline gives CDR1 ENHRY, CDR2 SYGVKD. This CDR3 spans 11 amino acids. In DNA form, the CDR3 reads TGTGCCATCAGATATCCCGGGGAGCTGTTTTTT. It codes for CAIRYPGELFF.

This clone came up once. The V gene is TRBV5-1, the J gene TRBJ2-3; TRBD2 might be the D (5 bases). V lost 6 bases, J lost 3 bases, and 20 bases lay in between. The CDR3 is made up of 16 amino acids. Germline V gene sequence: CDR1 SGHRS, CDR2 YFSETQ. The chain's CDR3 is CASTPPLGEWTDTQYF. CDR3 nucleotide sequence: TGCGCCAGCACACCGCCCCTCGGGGAGTGGACAGATACGCAGTATTTT.

This CDR3 is CASSVQGVGANVLTF. CDR3 nucleotide sequence: TGCGCCAGCAGCGTTCAGGGGGTCGGGGCCAACGTCCTGACTTTC. The rearrangement uses TRBV5-1 and TRBJ2-6, with 7 bases fitting TRBD1. This CDR3 is built from 15 residues. The V gene end was trimmed by 4 bases and the J gene end by 4 bases; junction bases not matched to a gene: 5. Per germline, CDR1 SGHRS and CDR2 YFSETQ. Using reference TRBV5-1 and TRBJ2-6 for the parts outside the CDR3, the full variable domain is KAGVTQTPRYLIKTRGQQVTLSCSPISGHRSVSWYQQTPGQGLQFLFEYFSETQRNKGNFPGRFSGRQFSNSRSEMNVSTLELGDSALYLCASSVQGVGANVLTFGAGSRLTVL.

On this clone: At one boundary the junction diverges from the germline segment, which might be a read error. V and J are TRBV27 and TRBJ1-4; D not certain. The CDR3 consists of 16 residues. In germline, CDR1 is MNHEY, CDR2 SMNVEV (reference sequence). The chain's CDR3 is CASSPLASPDNEKLLF. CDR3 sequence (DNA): TGTGCCAGCAGTCCCCTGGCCTCCCCTGACAATGAAAAACTGCTTTTT.

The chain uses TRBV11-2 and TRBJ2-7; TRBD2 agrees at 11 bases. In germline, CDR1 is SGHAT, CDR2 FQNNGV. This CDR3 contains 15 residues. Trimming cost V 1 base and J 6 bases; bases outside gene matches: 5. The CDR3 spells CASSLGLAGGSEQYF. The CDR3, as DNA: TGTGCCAGCAGCTTAGGGCTAGCGGGAGGATCCGAGCAGTACTTC.

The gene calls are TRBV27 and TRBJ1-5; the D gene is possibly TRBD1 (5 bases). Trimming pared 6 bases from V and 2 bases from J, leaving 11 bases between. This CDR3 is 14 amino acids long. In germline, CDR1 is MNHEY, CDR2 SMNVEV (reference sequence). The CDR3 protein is CASRGGAGNQPQHF. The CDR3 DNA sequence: TGTGCCAGCAGAGGCGGGGCGGGCAATCAGCCCCAGCATTTT.

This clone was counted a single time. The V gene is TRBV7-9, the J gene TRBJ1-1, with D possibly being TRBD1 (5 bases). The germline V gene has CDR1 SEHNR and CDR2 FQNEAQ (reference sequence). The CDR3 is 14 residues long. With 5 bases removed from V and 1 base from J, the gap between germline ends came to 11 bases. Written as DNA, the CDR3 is TGTGCCAGCAGCAGGGACGGACAGAACACTGAAGCTTTCTTT. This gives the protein CASSRDGQNTEAFF.